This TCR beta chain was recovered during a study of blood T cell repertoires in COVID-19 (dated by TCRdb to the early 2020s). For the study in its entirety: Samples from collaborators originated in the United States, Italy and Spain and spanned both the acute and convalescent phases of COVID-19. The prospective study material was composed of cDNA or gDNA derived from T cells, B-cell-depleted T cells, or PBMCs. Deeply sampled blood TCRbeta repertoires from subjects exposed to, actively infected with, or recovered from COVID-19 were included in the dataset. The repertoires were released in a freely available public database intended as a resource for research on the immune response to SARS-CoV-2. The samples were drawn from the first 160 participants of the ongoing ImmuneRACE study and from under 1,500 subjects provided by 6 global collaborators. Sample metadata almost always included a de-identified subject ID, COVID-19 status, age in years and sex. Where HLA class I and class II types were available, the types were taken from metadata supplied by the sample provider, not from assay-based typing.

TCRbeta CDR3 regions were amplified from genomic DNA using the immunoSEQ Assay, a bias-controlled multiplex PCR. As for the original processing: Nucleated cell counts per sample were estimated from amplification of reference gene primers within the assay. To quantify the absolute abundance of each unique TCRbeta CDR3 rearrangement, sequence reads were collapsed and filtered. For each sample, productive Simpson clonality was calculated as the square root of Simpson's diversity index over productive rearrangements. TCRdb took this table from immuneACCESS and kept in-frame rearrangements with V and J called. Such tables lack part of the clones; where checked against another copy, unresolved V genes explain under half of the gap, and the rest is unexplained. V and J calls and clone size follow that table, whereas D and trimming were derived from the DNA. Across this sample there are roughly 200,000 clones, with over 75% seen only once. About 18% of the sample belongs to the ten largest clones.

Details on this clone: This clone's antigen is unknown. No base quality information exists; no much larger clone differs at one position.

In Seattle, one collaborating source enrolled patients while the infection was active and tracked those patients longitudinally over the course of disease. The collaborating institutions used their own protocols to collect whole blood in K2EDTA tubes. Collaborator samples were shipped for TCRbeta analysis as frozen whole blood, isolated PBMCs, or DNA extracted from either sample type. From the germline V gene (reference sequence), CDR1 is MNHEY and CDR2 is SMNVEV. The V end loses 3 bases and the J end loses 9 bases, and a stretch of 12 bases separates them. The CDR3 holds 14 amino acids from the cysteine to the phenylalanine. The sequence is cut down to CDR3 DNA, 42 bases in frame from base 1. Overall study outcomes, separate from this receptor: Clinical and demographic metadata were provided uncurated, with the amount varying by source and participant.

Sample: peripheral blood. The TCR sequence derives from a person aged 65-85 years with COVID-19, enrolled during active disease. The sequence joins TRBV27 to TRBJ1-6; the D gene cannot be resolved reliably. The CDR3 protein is CASSFGRQASPLHF. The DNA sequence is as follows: TGTGCCAGCAGTTTCGGGAGGCAAGCTTCACCCCTCCACTTT.